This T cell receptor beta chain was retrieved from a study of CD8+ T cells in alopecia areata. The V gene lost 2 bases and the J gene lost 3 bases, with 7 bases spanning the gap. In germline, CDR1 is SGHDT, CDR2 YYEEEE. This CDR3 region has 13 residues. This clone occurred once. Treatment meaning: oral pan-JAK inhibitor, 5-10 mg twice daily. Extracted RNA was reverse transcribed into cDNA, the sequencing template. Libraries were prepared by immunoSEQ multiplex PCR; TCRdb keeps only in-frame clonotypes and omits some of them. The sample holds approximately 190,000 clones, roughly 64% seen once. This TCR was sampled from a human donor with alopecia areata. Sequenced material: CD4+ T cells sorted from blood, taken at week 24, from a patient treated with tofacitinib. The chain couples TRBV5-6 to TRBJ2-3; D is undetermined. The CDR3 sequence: CASSFSRTDTQYF. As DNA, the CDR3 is TGTGCCAGCAGCTTTTCGCGGACAGATACGCAGTATTTT.